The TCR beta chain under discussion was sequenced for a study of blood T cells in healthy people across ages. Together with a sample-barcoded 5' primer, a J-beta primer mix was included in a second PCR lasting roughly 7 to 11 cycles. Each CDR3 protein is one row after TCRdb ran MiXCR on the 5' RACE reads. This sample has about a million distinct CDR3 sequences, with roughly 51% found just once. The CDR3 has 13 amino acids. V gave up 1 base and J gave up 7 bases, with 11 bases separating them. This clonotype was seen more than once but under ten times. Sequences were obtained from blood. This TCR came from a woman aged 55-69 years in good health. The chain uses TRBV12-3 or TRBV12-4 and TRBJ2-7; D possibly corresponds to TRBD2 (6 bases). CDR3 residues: CASSLVRSGEQYF. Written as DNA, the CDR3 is TGTGCCAGCAGTTTAGTCAGGAGCGGGGAGCAGTACTTC.